This T cell receptor beta chain was documented in a study of blood T cell repertoires in COVID-19. Whole-study context: PBMCs, B-cell-depleted T cells, or T cells provided the cDNA or gDNA that made up the material.

Profiled with immunoSEQ multiplex PCR; TCRdb holds only in-frame clones, not every one. Among about 230,000 clones listed, around nine tenths were seen once. The sequence was collected from a man between 25 and 39 years old who had recovered from COVID-19. The sample was PBMCs or T cells enriched from blood (not recorded which).

The CDR3 nucleotides read TGTGCCAGCAGCCGAAGCTCGACAGAGAAATATGGCTACACCTTC. This translates into CASSRSSTEKYGYTF. This chain uses TRBV5-6 with TRBJ1-2; TRBD1 might be the D (5 bases). The V end lost 4 bases, the J end lost 5 bases, and 18 bases lay between the germline ends. CDR1 and CDR2 (germline): SGHDT, YYEEEE. The CDR3 extends over 15 amino acids.